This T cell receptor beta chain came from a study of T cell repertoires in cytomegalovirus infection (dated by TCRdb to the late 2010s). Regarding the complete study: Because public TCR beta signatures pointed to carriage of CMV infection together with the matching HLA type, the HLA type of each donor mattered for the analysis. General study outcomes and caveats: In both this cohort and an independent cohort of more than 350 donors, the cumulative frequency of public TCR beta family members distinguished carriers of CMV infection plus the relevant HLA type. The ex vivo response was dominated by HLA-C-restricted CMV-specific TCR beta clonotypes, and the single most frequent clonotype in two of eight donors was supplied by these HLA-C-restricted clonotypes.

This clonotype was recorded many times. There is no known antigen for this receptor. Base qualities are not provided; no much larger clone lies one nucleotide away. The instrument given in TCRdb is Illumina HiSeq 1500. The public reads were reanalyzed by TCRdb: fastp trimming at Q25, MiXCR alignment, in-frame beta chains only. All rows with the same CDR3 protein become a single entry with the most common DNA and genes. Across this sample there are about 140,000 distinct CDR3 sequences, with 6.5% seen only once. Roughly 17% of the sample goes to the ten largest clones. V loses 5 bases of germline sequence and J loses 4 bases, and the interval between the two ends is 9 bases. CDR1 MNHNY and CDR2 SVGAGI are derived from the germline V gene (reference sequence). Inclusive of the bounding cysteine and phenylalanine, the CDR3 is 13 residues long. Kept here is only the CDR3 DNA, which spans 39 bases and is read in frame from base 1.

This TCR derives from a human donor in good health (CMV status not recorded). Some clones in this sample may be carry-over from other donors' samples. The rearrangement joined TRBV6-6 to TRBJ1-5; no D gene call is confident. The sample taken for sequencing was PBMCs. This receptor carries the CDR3 CASSPGLNQPQHF. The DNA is TGTGCCAGCAGTCCTGGGTTAAATCAGCCCCAGCATTTT.